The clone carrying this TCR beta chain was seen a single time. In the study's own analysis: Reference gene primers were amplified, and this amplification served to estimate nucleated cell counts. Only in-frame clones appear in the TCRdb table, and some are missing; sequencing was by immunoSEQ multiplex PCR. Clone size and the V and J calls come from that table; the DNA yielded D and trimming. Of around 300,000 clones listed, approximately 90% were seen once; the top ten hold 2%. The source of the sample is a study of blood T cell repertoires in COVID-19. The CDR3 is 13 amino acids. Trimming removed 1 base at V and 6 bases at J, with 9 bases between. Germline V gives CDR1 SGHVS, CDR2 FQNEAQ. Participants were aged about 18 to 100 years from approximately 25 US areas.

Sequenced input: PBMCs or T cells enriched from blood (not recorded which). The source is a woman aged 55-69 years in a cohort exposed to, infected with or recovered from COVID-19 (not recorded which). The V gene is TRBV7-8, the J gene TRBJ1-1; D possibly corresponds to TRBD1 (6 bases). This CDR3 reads CASSLGQDPEAFF. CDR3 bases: TGTGCCAGCAGCTTAGGACAGGACCCTGAAGCTTTCTTT.